This T cell receptor beta chain derives from a study of cytomegalovirus exposure and HLA in healthy donors. The study, taken as a whole, reports: In the 120 validation repertoires, approximately 94% of cluster scores exceeded 0, per a later analysis. It was reported that the classifier diagnosed cytomegalovirus status with high specificity and sensitivity in both the original and validation cohorts. Among TCR beta chains, those listed as cytomegalovirus-associated numbered fewer than 200. Most observed TCR sequences were rare, whereas some public TCRs were detected in many donors.

V shed 4 bases, J shed 3 bases, and the junction held 5 bases outside the gene matches. This CDR3 spans 15 amino acids. CDR1 MNHEY and CDR2 SMNVEV come from the germline V gene (reference sequence). Repertoires were generated with immunoSEQ multiplex PCR, while TCRdb's copy carries only in-frame clones and drops some. This sample has 120,000 or so clones, with around 90% found just once. Details on this clone: The target antigen is unknown.

The V gene is TRBV27, the J gene TRBJ2-3; 9 bases align to TRBD2. The sequence was collected from a woman aged 18-35 years in good health and CMV-seronegative. The sequencing input was PBMCs. CDR3 loop: CASSWASGTTDTQYF. CDR3 DNA sequence: TGTGCCAGCAGTTGGGCTAGCGGGACAACAGATACGCAGTATTTT.